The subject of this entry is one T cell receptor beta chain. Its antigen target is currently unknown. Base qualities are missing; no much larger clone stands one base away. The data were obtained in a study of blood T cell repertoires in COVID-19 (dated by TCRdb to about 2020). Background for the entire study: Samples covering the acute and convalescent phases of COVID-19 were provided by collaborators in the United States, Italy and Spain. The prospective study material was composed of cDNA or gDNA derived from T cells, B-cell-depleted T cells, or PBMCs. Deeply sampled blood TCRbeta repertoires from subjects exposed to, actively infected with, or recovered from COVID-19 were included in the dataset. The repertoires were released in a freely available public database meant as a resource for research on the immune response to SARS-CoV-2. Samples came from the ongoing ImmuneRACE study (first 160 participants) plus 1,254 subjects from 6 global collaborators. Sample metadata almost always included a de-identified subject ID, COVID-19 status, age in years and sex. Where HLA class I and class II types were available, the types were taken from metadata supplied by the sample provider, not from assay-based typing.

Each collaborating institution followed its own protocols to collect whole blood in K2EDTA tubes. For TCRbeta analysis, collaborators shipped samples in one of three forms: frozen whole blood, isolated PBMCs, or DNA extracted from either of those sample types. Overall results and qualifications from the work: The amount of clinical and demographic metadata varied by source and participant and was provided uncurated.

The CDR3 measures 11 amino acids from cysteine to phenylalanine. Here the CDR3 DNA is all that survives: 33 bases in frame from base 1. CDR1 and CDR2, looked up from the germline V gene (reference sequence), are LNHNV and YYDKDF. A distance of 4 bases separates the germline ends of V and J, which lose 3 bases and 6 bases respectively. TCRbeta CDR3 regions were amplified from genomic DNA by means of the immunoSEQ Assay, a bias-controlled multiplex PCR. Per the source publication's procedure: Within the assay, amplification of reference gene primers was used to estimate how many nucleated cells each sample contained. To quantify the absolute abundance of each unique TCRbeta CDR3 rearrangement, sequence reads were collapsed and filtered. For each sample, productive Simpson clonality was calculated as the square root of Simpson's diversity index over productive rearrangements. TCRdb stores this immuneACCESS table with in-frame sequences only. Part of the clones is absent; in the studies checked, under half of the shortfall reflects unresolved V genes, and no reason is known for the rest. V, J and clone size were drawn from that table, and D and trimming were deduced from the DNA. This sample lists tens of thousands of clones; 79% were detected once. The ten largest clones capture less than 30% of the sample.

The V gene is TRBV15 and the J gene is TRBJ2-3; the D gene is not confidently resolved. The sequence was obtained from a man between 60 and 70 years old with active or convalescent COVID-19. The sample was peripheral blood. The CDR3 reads CATSSGDTQYF. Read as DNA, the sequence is TGTGCCACCAGCAGCGGGGATACGCAGTATTTT.